The present T cell receptor (beta chain) was sequenced within a study of blood T cell repertoires in COVID-19 (dated by TCRdb to the early 2020s). In terms of the full investigation: Samples from collaborators originated in the United States, Italy and Spain and spanned both the acute and convalescent phases of COVID-19. The material from the prospective study consisted of cDNA or gDNA derived from T cells, B-cell-depleted T cells, or PBMCs. Subjects who had been exposed to COVID-19, were actively infected with it, or had recovered from it provided the deeply sampled blood TCRbeta repertoires that made up the dataset. The repertoires were made available in a free public database intended to serve as a resource for research on the immune response to SARS-CoV-2. The samples were drawn from two sources: the first 160 participants of the ongoing ImmuneRACE study, and over 950 subjects contributed by 6 global collaborators. A de-identified subject ID, COVID-19 status, age in years and sex were almost always included in the sample metadata. Where available, HLA class I and class II types were obtained from metadata supplied by the sample provider rather than from assay-based typing.

Whole blood was collected in K2EDTA tubes by collaborating institutions according to the institutions' own protocols. For TCRbeta analysis, collaborator samples were shipped as frozen whole blood, as isolated PBMCs, or as DNA extracted from either sample type. Regarding this clone: It has no known antigen specificity. The sample holds no much larger clone one base away, and base qualities are not on file.

Broad study findings and their caveats: How much clinical and demographic metadata was included differed by source and by participant, and the metadata was provided uncurated.

The germline V gene (reference sequence) specifies PRHDT as CDR1 and FYEKMQ as CDR2. Unmatched junction bases come to 5, with V trimmed by 5 bases and J by 2 bases. The CDR3 contains 16 residues, cysteine and phenylalanine counted. Only CDR3 DNA remains: 48 bases, in frame from the first base. TCRbeta CDR3 regions were amplified from genomic DNA by means of the immunoSEQ Assay, a bias-controlled multiplex PCR. Under the source paper's analysis protocol: The number of nucleated cells in each sample was estimated from the amplification of reference gene primers within the assay. Sequence reads were collapsed and filtered to measure the absolute abundance of every unique TCRbeta CDR3 rearrangement. For each sample, productive Simpson clonality was calculated as the square root of Simpson's diversity index across productive rearrangements. This is the immuneACCESS table as TCRdb keeps it, with only in-frame sequences that have V and J called. A part of the clones is gone; compared with another copy, unresolved V genes explain less than half, and the rest is unexplained. That table gives V, J and clone size, and the DNA gave D and trimming. For this sample the table gives under 150,000 clones, of which 85% were detected only once. The ten largest clones take up 10% to 15% of the sample.

The rearrangement joined TRBV13 to TRBJ1-3; the junction holds 11 bases that match TRBD1. The origin of this receptor is a human donor in a cohort sampled during active COVID-19. The sequenced material came from peripheral blood. The nucleotide sequence is TGTGCCAGCAGCCCCGGACAGGGGGCGCCTGGAAACACCATATATTTT. Its translation reads: CASSPGQGAPGNTIYF.